The 26 T cell receptor beta chains in this list originate from one sample, sequenced in a study of blood T cell repertoires in COVID-19. The method was immunoSEQ multiplex PCR; TCRdb's version includes in-frame clones alone and lacks a portion of them. Found here are roughly 200,000 clones, 79% of them singletons; the top ten hold 5.5% to 7%. Specimen: peripheral blood. Receptors originate from a woman aged 40-49 years with COVID-19, enrolled during active disease.

This clone was seen only once. The V gene is TRBV10-1, the J gene TRBJ2-1; 8 bases line up with TRBD1. This CDR3 spans 15 amino acids. CDR1 and CDR2 from the germline V gene are WNHNN and SYGVQD (reference sequence). Trimming took 4 bases from V and 4 from J; bases not matched to a gene: 6. This CDR3 reads CASSGLDREYNEQFF. CDR3 nucleotide sequence: TGCGCCAGCAGTGGTTTGGACAGGGAGTACAATGAGCAGTTCTTC.

This rearrangement joins TRBV3-1 (or the pseudogene TRBV3-2) to TRBJ2-7; D gene uncertain. Trimming cost V 2 bases and J 9 bases, with 17 bases left between them. Germline lookup yields CDR1 LGHDT and CDR2 YNNKEL (reference sequence). The CDR3 extends over 14 amino acids. The chain's CDR3 is CASSQSVAFRGQYF. CDR3 sequence (DNA): TGTGCCAGCAGCCAATCAGTGGCCTTTCGAGGGCAGTACTTC.

The rearrangement uses TRBV5-6 and TRBJ2-5; 12 positions match TRBD2. V was clipped by 3 bases and J by 5 bases; unmatched bases: 8. Per the germline V gene, CDR1 is SGHDT and CDR2 is YYEEEE. The CDR3 runs 16 residues. For the CDR3, the DNA is TGTGCCAGCAGCTCACGTCGACTAGCGGGGGTGGAGACCCAGTACTTC. It translates to CASSSRRLAGVETQYF.

This clone has just a few counts. The V gene is TRBV27, the J gene TRBJ2-1, with 8 bases fitting TRBD2. V lost 6 bases to trimming and J lost 8 bases; unmatched junction nucleotides: 18. Germline CDR1 and CDR2: MNHEY and SMNVEV (reference sequence). The CDR3 consists of 17 residues. The chain's CDR3 is CASSLPLSGTRGHEQFF. Here the CDR3 DNA reads TGTGCCAGCAGCCTGCCCCTTTCCGGGACTAGGGGCCATGAGCAGTTCTTC.

V is TRBV30 and J is TRBJ1-1; a possible D gene is TRBD1 (5 bases). The CDR3 is 12 amino acids. Trimming stripped 3 bases from V and 6 bases from J, with 11 bases between. Germline CDR1 is GTSNPN and CDR2 is SVGIG (reference sequence). The CDR3 region has the DNA TGTGCCTGGAGGGCCGGGGGAGCTGAAGCTTTCTTT. Amino acids: CAWRAGGAEAFF.

V usage is TRBV29-1 and J usage is TRBJ2-3, with D maybe TRBD1 (5 bases). This CDR3 has 12 amino acids. Between the trimmed V and J ends, which lost 7 bases and 4 bases, there was a span of 12 bases. Per germline, CDR1 SQVTM and CDR2 ANQGSEA. CDR3 in amino acids: CSDNQGADTQYF. The CDR3 nucleotides read TGCAGCGACAACCAGGGTGCAGATACGCAGTATTTT.

The V and J genes are TRBV7-5 and TRBJ2-1; the table's D call, TRBD2, has no DNA check behind it. TRBV7-5 counts as a pseudogene. CDR3 length: 22 residues. CDR3 DNA: TGTGTCAGAAGCTTAGCCCTAACCAGCGGGAGGGCCTCGGTGGGCTCCTACAATGAGCAGTTCTTC. Translation: CVRSLALTSGRASVGSYNEQFF.

The V and J genes are TRBV29-1 and TRBJ2-6, with TRBD1 as a possible D gene (5 bases). The CDR3 consists of 14 residues. The V end lost 5 bases, the J end lost 1 base, and 9 bases lay between the germline ends. Germline CDR1 SQVTM, CDR2 ANQGSEA. CDR3 sequence (DNA): TGCAGCGTTTTACAGGAATCTGGGGCCAACGTCCTGACTTTC. Its translation is CSVLQESGANVLTF.

Only one count was recorded for this clone. The CDR3 spells CASSSTSGSSYEQYF. CDR3 coding DNA: TGTGCCAGCAGCTCGACTAGCGGGAGCTCCTACGAGCAGTACTTC. The J gene is TRBJ2-7, the V gene TRBV5-4, with 12 bases aligning to TRBD2. The CDR3 totals 15 residues. Germline trimming cut 3 bases from V and 0 bases from J; bases unmatched to any gene: 1. Per the germline V gene, CDR1 is SGHNT and CDR2 is YYREEE (reference sequence). The variable domain in full, with the rest retrieved from reference TRBV5-4 and TRBJ2-7, is ETGVTQSPTHLIKTRGQQVTLRCSSQSGHNTVSWYQQALGQGPQFIFQYYREEENGRGNFPPRFSGLQFPNYSSELNVNALELDDSALYLCASSSTSGSSYEQYFGPGTRLTVT.

The rearrangement uses TRBV2 and TRBJ1-2, with TRBD1 matching over 7 bases. Germline CDR1 and CDR2: SNHLY and FYNNEI. The CDR3 runs 13 residues. J gave up 8 bases and V 4 bases, and 7 bases lay outside the gene matches. The CDR3 region is CASSVKGAGGYTF. CDR3 coding DNA: TGTGCCAGCAGTGTGAAGGGGGCGGGCGGCTACACCTTC.

This clone was recorded only once. The chain has TRBV5-1 and TRBJ2-1, with D perhaps matching TRBD2 (5 bases). This CDR3 has 15 amino acids. V was clipped by 0 bases and J by 0 bases, with 7 bases between them. Germline assignment: CDR1 SGHRS and CDR2 YFSETQ. CDR3 sequence: CASSLESGSYNEQFF. The CDR3 nucleotides are TGCGCCAGCAGCTTGGAAAGCGGCTCCTACAATGAGCAGTTCTTC.

The chain couples TRBV5-4 to TRBJ2-3; D unresolved. From germline, CDR1 is SGHNT and CDR2 YYREEE (reference sequence). This CDR3 spans 16 amino acids. V dropped 1 base and J dropped 2 bases, with 14 bases sitting between them. CDR3 loop: CASSLRLEMSTDTQYF. CDR3 nucleotide sequence: TGTGCCAGCAGCTTGCGCTTGGAGATGTCCACAGATACGCAGTATTTT.

This chain uses TRBV6-5 with TRBJ2-1; perhaps TRBD1 as D (5 bases). V lost 7 bases to trimming and J lost 3 bases, with 13 bases between them. Germline CDR1 is MNHEY and CDR2 is SVGAGI. The CDR3 spans 14 residues. DNA of the CDR3: TGTGCCAGCAAAAGGGGCCCCCGCTACAATGAGCAGTTCTTC. Amino acid sequence: CASKRGPRYNEQFF.

A remark on this clone: The junction shows a germline mismatch at one end, possibly a read error. J is TRBJ2-7 and V is TRBV14; 8 positions agree with TRBD1. The CDR3 totals 11 residues. Germline V gives CDR1 SGHDN, CDR2 FVKESK. This CDR3 is CASSLGTGYVF. The CDR3 nucleotides are TGTGCCAGCAGCCTCGGGACAGGTTACGTCTTC.

J is TRBJ1-4 and V is TRBV5-4; possible D gene TRBD1, 5 bases. Trimming stripped 0 bases from V and 3 bases from J, with 24 bases between. The CDR3 is made up of 20 amino acids. The germline V gene encodes CDR1 SGHNT and CDR2 YYREEE (reference sequence). The CDR3 bases are TGTGCCAGCAGCTTGGGTGCCCTCCCCCACGGGAGGGGAGCTAATGAAAAACTGTTTTTT. Translated, it gives CASSLGALPHGRGANEKLFF.

The chain has TRBV7-2 and TRBJ1-2; the match to TRBD1 covers 7 bases. The CDR3 has 14 amino acids. The germline V gene has CDR1 SGHTA and CDR2 FQGNSA. Trimming cost V 7 bases and J 0 bases; bases outside gene matches: 5. This chain's CDR3 is CASIRTGANYGYTF. The DNA for the CDR3 is TGTGCCAGCATCCGAACAGGGGCTAACTATGGCTACACCTTC.

The rearrangement links TRBV2 to TRBJ1-2; tentatively, D is TRBD1 (6 bases). Germline assignment: CDR1 SNHLY and CDR2 FYNNEI. Trimming took off 2 bases at V and 4 bases at J, with 11 bases between the two ends. This CDR3 has 14 amino acids. In DNA form, the CDR3 reads TGTGCCAGCAGTGAAATCGGGACATCCTATGGCTACACCTTC. It yields the protein CASSEIGTSYGYTF.

A word on this clone: This sample includes further DNA sequences coding for the same CDR3. The rearrangement links TRBV6-5 to TRBJ2-1, with D possibly being TRBD2 (5 bases). There are 12 residues in the CDR3. CDR1 and CDR2 from the germline V gene are MNHEY and SVGAGI. V was clipped by 4 bases and J by 6 bases, with 7 bases between them. Written as DNA, the CDR3 is TGTGCCAGCAGTTCTCGGGGCAATGAGCAGTTCTTC. It codes for CASSSRGNEQFF.

A note on this clone: Other DNA sequences in this sample translate to the same CDR3. The chain has TRBV5-1 and TRBJ2-2, with TRBD1 as a possible D gene (6 bases). The V gene lost 0 bases and the J gene lost 2 bases, with 8 bases spanning the gap. The CDR3 extends over 15 amino acids. The germline V gene encodes CDR1 SGHRS and CDR2 YFSETQ. The CDR3 DNA sequence: TGCGCCAGCAGCTTGGGGGGACAAAACACCGGGGAGCTGTTTTTT. It translates to CASSLGGQNTGELFF.

The chain is built from TRBV7-9 and TRBJ2-7; 9 nucleotides match TRBD1. The J segment lost 9 bases and the V segment lost 6 bases, leaving 15 bases of the junction unmatched. The CDR3 runs to 15 residues. Per germline, CDR1 SEHNR and CDR2 FQNEAQ (reference sequence). In DNA form, the CDR3 reads TGTGCCAGCAGTCATACAGGGGGCGCAGAAGGGAGGCAGTACTTC. Protein sequence: CASSHTGGAEGRQYF.

J is TRBJ2-1 and V is TRBV6-5, with a tentative D call TRBD1 (5 bases). The CDR3 has 14 amino acids. The V gene lost 6 bases and the J gene lost 6 bases, with 15 bases spanning the gap. Per germline, CDR1 MNHEY and CDR2 SVGAGI. The CDR3 region is CASSFTGHGNEQFF. CDR3 bases: TGTGCCAGCAGCTTCACAGGACATGGCAATGAGCAGTTCTTC.

J is TRBJ1-1 and V is TRBV30; D is perhaps TRBD1 (5 bases). The CDR3 runs 14 residues. Germline V gene lookup returns CDR1 GTSNPN and CDR2 SVGIG (reference sequence). With 4 bases removed from V and 5 bases from J, the gap between germline ends came to 17 bases. The CDR3 bases are TGTGCCTGGACCAACCTAGGGGTAGGGACTGAAGCTTTCTTT. This translates into CAWTNLGVGTEAFF.

The rearrangement uses TRBV30 and TRBJ1-1, with D unclear. Trimming removed 0 bases at V and 10 bases at J, with 15 bases between. Per germline, CDR1 GTSNPN and CDR2 SVGIG (reference sequence). The CDR3 is made up of 13 amino acids. CDR3 in amino acids: CAWSVYVVGGAFF. CDR3 coding DNA: TGTGCCTGGAGTGTCTATGTCGTGGGAGGAGCTTTCTTT.

This clone showed up many times. The chain combines TRBV7-8 with TRBJ2-2; D ambiguous. The CDR3 extends over 14 amino acids. From germline, CDR1 is SGHVS and CDR2 FQNEAQ. The ends were cut back, 2 bases at V and 5 bases at J, with 9 bases in the middle. The CDR3 spells CASSLLWQTGELFF. Here the CDR3 DNA reads TGTGCCAGCAGCTTACTTTGGCAGACCGGGGAGCTGTTTTTT.

The sample holds a few counts of this clone. The CDR3 coding sequence is TGTGCCAGCAGCCCACAACAAAATTCACCCCTCCACTTT. This encodes CASSPQQNSPLHF. The V and J genes are TRBV14 and TRBJ1-6; D not resolved. The V end was cut by 4 bases, the J end by 7 bases, with 8 bases between. Germline V gives CDR1 SGHDN, CDR2 FVKESK. The CDR3 extends over 13 amino acids.

The chain recombines TRBV7-2 with TRBJ2-5; D is undetermined. The germline CDR1 and CDR2 sequences are SGHTA and FQGNSA. Trimming removed 1 base at V and 5 bases at J, with 11 bases between. This CDR3 is built from 14 residues. CDR3 nucleotide sequence: TGTGCCAGCAGCTTAGGGTTCCGTGCGGAGACCCAGTACTTC. It is translated as CASSLGFRAETQYF. The full variable domain, in which reference TRBV7-2 and TRBJ2-5 provide the parts outside the CDR3, is GAGVSQSPSNKVTEKGKDVELRCDPISGHTALYWYRQSLGQGLEFLIYFQGNSAPDKSGLPSDRFSAERTGGSVSTLTIQRTQQEDSAVYLCASSLGFRAETQYFGPGTRLLVL.